The present TCR beta chain was sequenced within a study of early T cells in non-severe SARS-CoV-2 infection. Looking at the study overall: The authors sequenced bulk RNA from unsorted whole blood, leaving chains unpaired.

On this clonotype: Its specificity is not known.

Study-level results: Matching results from VDJdb favored anti-spike CD8 responses, leaving private and CD4 specificities undetected.

V was clipped by 5 bases and J by 4 bases; unmatched bases: 6. Germline-derived CDR1 and CDR2 are MGHDK and SYGVNS. The CDR3 has 14 amino acids. The TCR library protocol was used to attach unique molecular identifiers. These identifiers were attached to individual cDNA molecules. Each CDR3 protein gets one entry after TCRdb re-called the 5' RACE reads with MiXCR. The data show tens of thousands of distinct CDR3 sequences, around 15% seen once. The TCR originated in an adult who was a healthcare worker with PCR-confirmed SARS-CoV-2 infection or an uninfected control (not recorded which). The rearrangement uses TRBV25-1 and TRBJ2-5; TRBD1 matches at 8 bases. Input material: whole blood. The CDR3 DNA sequence: TGTGCCAGCAGTAATCAGGGGGCGGGAGAGACCCAGTACTTC. Translated, it gives CASSNQGAGETQYF.